These 31 T cell receptor beta chains came from one sample sequenced in a study of cytomegalovirus exposure and HLA in healthy donors. Repertoires were generated with immunoSEQ multiplex PCR, while TCRdb's copy carries only in-frame clones and drops some. Of some 140,000 clones in the sample, almost 85% are singletons; the top ten hold approximately 1.4%. Sequenced sample: PBMCs. Receptors originate from a woman in her twenties or thirties in good health and CMV-seronegative.

This clone came up many times. The rearrangement links TRBV6-4 to TRBJ2-3; TRBD1 matches 10 bases. The CDR3 is made up of 14 amino acids. The ends lost 2 bases at V and 4 bases at J; junction bases unmatched: 0. Looked up from germline, CDR1 is MRHNA and CDR2 is SNTAGT. CDR3 nucleotide sequence: TGTGCCAGCAGTGACGGACAGGGGGCAGATACGCAGTATTTT. It encodes CASSDGQGADTQYF.

V is TRBV29-1 and J is TRBJ2-3; TRBD2 aligns across 7 bases. Germline assignment: CDR1 SQVTM and CDR2 ANQGSEA. With V trimmed by 3 bases and J by 1 base, 7 bases remained unmatched. There are 15 residues in the CDR3. The CDR3 DNA follows: TGCAGCGTTGATTGGCGGGGGATGGGCACAGATACGCAGTATTTT. It encodes CSVDWRGMGTDTQYF.

The chain combines TRBV30 with TRBJ1-4, with 10 bases that match TRBD1. The CDR3 loop spans 13 amino acids. The J segment lost 6 bases and the V segment lost 8 bases, leaving 6 bases of the junction unmatched. Germline V gene lookup returns CDR1 GTSNPN and CDR2 SVGIG (reference sequence). CDR3 amino acids: CAGDRGLYEKLFF. In DNA form, the CDR3 reads TGTGCCGGGGACAGGGGTCTTTATGAAAAACTGTTTTTT.

CDR3 sequence reads: CASSLMSGNPVYSNQPQHF. In DNA form, the CDR3 reads TGTGCCAGCAGTTTGATGTCAGGGAATCCCGTTTATAGCAATCAGCCCCAGCATTTT. This chain joins TRBV28 and TRBJ1-5; a weak D match, TRBD1 (5 bases). V was shortened by 3 bases and J by 0 bases, with 21 bases between the two germline ends. Germline CDR1 is MDHEN and CDR2 is SYDVKM. The CDR3 extends over 19 amino acids.

V gene TRBV19 combines with J gene TRBJ1-5; D is unresolved. V was cut by 0 bases and J by 3 bases, with 6 bases left in between. Germline V gene sequence: CDR1 LNHDA, CDR2 SQIVND (reference sequence). The CDR3 is 14 amino acids. For the CDR3, the DNA is TGTGCCAGTAGTATAGATGGGCCCAATCAGCCCCAGCATTTT. This codes for CASSIDGPNQPQHF.

CDR3 sequence: CASSFQGGDQGYTF. The CDR3 DNA reads as TGTGCCAGCAGCTTTCAAGGGGGAGATCAGGGCTACACCTTC. V gene TRBV7-2 combines with J gene TRBJ1-2; tentatively, D is TRBD1 (6 bases). The ends were cut back, 3 bases at V and 8 bases at J, with 16 bases in the middle. Germline CDR1 SGHTA, CDR2 FQGNSA. The CDR3 contains 14 residues.

This clone was counted a few times. The chain carries TRBV2 and TRBJ1-4, with a possible D match to TRBD1 (5 bases). With 3 bases removed from V and 7 bases from J, the gap between germline ends came to 12 bases. The V gene's germline CDR1 is SNHLY and CDR2 FYNNEI. The CDR3 is made up of 14 amino acids. DNA of the CDR3: TGTGCCAGCAGTGATGACAGTTCGGTTGAAAAACTGTTTTTT. This translates into CASSDDSSVEKLFF.

The gene calls are TRBV6-5 and TRBJ1-2; D remains unclear. V was trimmed by 5 bases and J by 7 bases, leaving 14 bases between them. The CDR3 consists of 13 residues. Looked up from germline, CDR1 is MNHEY and CDR2 is SVGAGI. CDR3 amino acids: CASSGDGESGYTF. CDR3 coding DNA: TGTGCCAGCAGTGGCGACGGGGAGAGTGGCTACACCTTC.

In DNA, the CDR3 is TGTGCCAGCAGCTTAGACGGCGAGGATGGCTACACCTTC. It translates to CASSLDGEDGYTF. The chain is built from TRBV7-9 and TRBJ1-2; D is unclear. Trimming removed 1 base at V and 6 bases at J, with 9 bases between. Germline assignment: CDR1 SEHNR and CDR2 FQNEAQ (reference sequence). The CDR3 spans 13 residues.

This chain links TRBV5-1 with TRBJ2-1, with a weak D call TRBD1 (6 bases). The CDR3 loop spans 14 amino acids. V lost 3 bases, J lost 10 bases, and 17 bases lay in between. CDR1 is SGHRS, CDR2 YFSETQ, per germline. In DNA, the CDR3 is TGCGCCAGCAGCTGGGGGCCAGGGTTTAACGAGCAGTTCTTC. Translation gives CASSWGPGFNEQFF.

This clone was detected only a few times. The gene calls are TRBV2 and TRBJ1-1, with D tentatively TRBD1 (6 bases). Germline CDR1 reads SNHLY; CDR2 reads FYNNEI. Trimming cost V 6 bases and J 1 base, with 9 bases left between them. The CDR3 length is 13 residues. In DNA, the CDR3 is TGTGCCAGCAGGACGGACAGGAACACTGAAGCTTTCTTT. It yields the protein CASRTDRNTEAFF.

The rearrangement links TRBV27 to TRBJ2-7, with unresolved D. The CDR3 is 14 amino acids. Trimming took 4 bases from V and 0 from J, leaving 10 bases between them. CDR1 and CDR2 (germline): MNHEY, SMNVEV (reference sequence). The CDR3: CASSSLGLSYEQYF. CDR3 DNA sequence: TGTGCCAGCAGTTCCCTAGGTCTCTCCTACGAGCAGTACTTC.

The V call is TRBV2, the J call TRBJ2-1; 10 nucleotides line up with TRBD1. V gave up 8 bases and J gave up 7 bases; unmatched junction bases: 8. The CDR3 runs 14 residues. Germline-derived CDR1 and CDR2 are SNHLY and FYNNEI. This CDR3 is CASLRDRGRNEQFF. The CDR3 bases are TGTGCCAGCCTCCGGGACAGGGGTAGGAATGAGCAGTTCTTC.

The chain carries TRBV14 and TRBJ2-5; D ambiguous. This CDR3 is built from 15 residues. Germline values: CDR1 SGHDN, CDR2 FVKESK. V was clipped by 1 base and J by 3 bases, with 12 bases between them. The CDR3: CASSQVDLSKETQYF. The CDR3 coding sequence is TGTGCCAGCAGCCAAGTCGATTTGTCTAAAGAGACCCAGTACTTC.

This sequence joins TRBV4-1 and TRBJ2-7; 11 nucleotides match TRBD2. J was trimmed by 5 bases and V by 4 bases; bases with no gene match: 10. The length of the CDR3 is 16 residues. Per the germline V gene, CDR1 is MGHRA and CDR2 is YSYEKL. The CDR3 protein is CASSPTSSGGGNEQYF. In DNA form, the CDR3 reads TGCGCCAGCAGCCCGACAAGTAGCGGGGGGGGTAACGAGCAGTACTTC.

The rearrangement links TRBV30 to TRBJ2-2, with 7 bases aligning to TRBD1. The CDR3 sequence is 14 residues long. Germline trimming cut 2 bases from V and 6 bases from J; bases unmatched to any gene: 6. The germline CDR1 and CDR2 sequences are GTSNPN and SVGIG (reference sequence). CDR3 nucleotide sequence: TGTGCCTGGAGTACGACAGGGAAACCCGGGGAGCTGTTTTTT. It codes for CAWSTTGKPGELFF. Full variable domain (rest looked up from reference TRBV30 and TRBJ2-2): SQTIHQWPATLVQPVGSPLSLECTVEGTSNPNLYWYRQAAGRGLQLLFYSVGIGQISSEVPQNLSASRPQDRQFILSSKKLLLSDSGFYLCAWSTTGKPGELFFGEGSRLTVL.

The chain couples TRBV2 to TRBJ1-3; D ambiguous. CDR3 length: 16 residues. Trimming took off 6 bases at V and 0 bases at J, with 15 bases between the two ends. The germline V gene encodes CDR1 SNHLY and CDR2 FYNNEI. CDR3: CASRGATTGSGNTIYF. The CDR3, as DNA: TGTGCCAGCAGAGGCGCGACAACCGGCTCTGGAAACACCATATATTTT.

V and J are TRBV27 and TRBJ2-7, with a tentative D call TRBD1 (6 bases). Germline V gives CDR1 MNHEY, CDR2 SMNVEV (reference sequence). The V end was cut by 5 bases, the J end by 3 bases, with 14 bases between. The CDR3 has 14 residues. CDR3 in DNA: TGTGCCAGCAGTCCAAACAGGGAAAACTACGAGCAGTACTTC. Translation gives CASSPNRENYEQYF.

The chain uses TRBV18 and TRBJ2-5, with D possibly TRBD1 on 6 matching bases. This CDR3 contains 16 residues. Trimming shortened V by 3 bases and J by 2 bases, and 16 bases separated the two germline ends. From germline, CDR1 is KGHSH and CDR2 LQKENI. The CDR3 spells CASSPNRVFVQETQYF. The CDR3 nucleotides read TGTGCCAGCTCACCTAACAGGGTGTTTGTTCAAGAGACCCAGTACTTC.

This chain uses TRBV29-1 with TRBJ2-5, with D possibly TRBD1 on 5 matching bases. CDR3 length equals 13 residues. The germline CDR1 and CDR2 sequences are SQVTM and ANQGSEA. The V end lost 2 bases, the J end lost 3 bases, and 10 bases lay between the germline ends. CDR3 in amino acids: CSVEPQGEETQYF. CDR3 coding DNA: TGCAGCGTTGAACCTCAAGGGGAAGAGACCCAGTACTTC. Full variable domain (remainder filled in from reference TRBV29-1 and TRBJ2-5): SAVISQKPSRDICQRGTSLTIQCQVDSQVTMMFWYRQQPGQSLTLIATANQGSEATYESGFVIDKFPISRPNLTFSTLTVSNMSPEDSSIYLCSVEPQGEETQYFGPGTRLLVL.

The chain is built from TRBV10-3 and TRBJ2-1, with 8 bases matching TRBD2. J lost 3 bases, V lost 3 bases, and 7 bases had no gene match. The CDR3 is 16 amino acids. Germline V gives CDR1 ENHRY, CDR2 SYGVKD. CDR3: CAISDKRGKNYNEQFF. In nucleotides, the CDR3 is TGTGCCATCAGTGATAAGCGGGGGAAAAACTACAATGAGCAGTTCTTC.

This clone was recorded once. The V and J genes are TRBV4-3 and TRBJ1-1; 7 bases agree with TRBD1. This CDR3 region has 13 residues. Germline CDR1 is LGHNA and CDR2 is YSLEER. The junction had 4 bases not matched to a gene; V was cut back by 4 bases and J by 5 bases. The chain's CDR3 is CASSRRQGTEAFF. CDR3 bases: TGCGCCAGCAGCCGACGACAGGGAACTGAAGCTTTCTTT.

The V call is TRBV4-2, the J call TRBJ2-5, with 12 bases that match TRBD2. The germline CDR1 and CDR2 sequences are LGHNA and YNFKEQ. This CDR3 has 18 amino acids. J was trimmed by 4 bases and V by 2 bases; bases with no gene match: 11. Here the CDR3 DNA reads TGTGCCAGCAGCCAACTGGGGGCTAGCGGGGGGGATGGAGAGACCCAGTACTTC. Protein product: CASSQLGASGGDGETQYF.

The gene calls are TRBV7-9 and TRBJ1-4; D gene unclear. The CDR3 extends over 15 amino acids. The germline CDR1 and CDR2 sequences are SEHNR and FQNEAQ (reference sequence). V was pared by 1 base and J by 0 bases, with 6 bases between. This chain's CDR3 is CASSLDVATNEKLFF. For the CDR3, the DNA is TGTGCCAGCAGCTTAGACGTAGCAACTAATGAAAAACTGTTTTTT.

This clone was recorded once. The rearrangement uses TRBV27 and TRBJ1-1, with a tentative D call TRBD1 (6 bases). Germline assignment: CDR1 MNHEY and CDR2 SMNVEV (reference sequence). This CDR3 spans 14 amino acids. V was clipped by 6 bases and J by 4 bases, with 15 bases between them. The CDR3 reads CASSKGGDGTEAFF. The CDR3 DNA follows: TGTGCCAGCAGCAAGGGGGGGGACGGCACTGAAGCTTTCTTT.

The sample holds one count of this clone. The V and J genes are TRBV6-1 and TRBJ2-7; 10 bases align to TRBD1. CDR3 length equals 15 residues. V gave up 6 bases and J gave up 2 bases; unmatched junction bases: 7. Germline loops: CDR1 MNHNS, CDR2 SASEGT. Here the CDR3 reads CASREDRGVTYEQYF. CDR3 nucleotide sequence: TGTGCCAGCAGGGAGGACAGGGGGGTCACCTACGAGCAGTACTTC.

The chain carries TRBV2 and TRBJ2-7; the match to TRBD2 covers 11 bases. The V gene end was trimmed by 7 bases and the J gene end by 6 bases; junction bases not matched to a gene: 11. This CDR3 is built from 15 residues. Per the germline V gene, CDR1 is SNHLY and CDR2 is FYNNEI. The DNA for the CDR3 is TGTGCCAGCACCACCATCGGGACTAGCGGAGTCGAGCAGTACTTC. It codes for CASTTIGTSGVEQYF. Full variable domain (remainder filled in from reference TRBV2 and TRBJ2-7): EPEVTQTPSHQVTQMGQEVILRCVPISNHLYFYWYRQILGQKVEFLVSFYNNEISEKSEIFDDQFSVERPDGSNFTLKIRSTKLEDSAMYFCASTTIGTSGVEQYFGPGTRLTVT.

V usage is TRBV9 and J usage is TRBJ2-7; 7 nucleotides match TRBD1. Germline lookup yields CDR1 SGDLS and CDR2 YYNGEE. J gave up 2 bases and V 0 bases, and 5 bases lay outside the gene matches. The CDR3 runs 15 residues. As DNA, the CDR3 is TGTGCCAGCAGCGTAGCGGACAGGCTTACCTACGAGCAGTACTTC. This translates into CASSVADRLTYEQYF.

The rearrangement uses TRBV18 and TRBJ1-6; 8 positions match TRBD1. Germline CDR1 and CDR2: KGHSH and LQKENI. The junction had 9 bases not matched to a gene; V was cut back by 6 bases and J by 8 bases. This CDR3 contains 15 residues. The CDR3 here is CASSAGTGGYSPLHF. The CDR3, as DNA: TGTGCCAGCTCCGCCGGGACAGGAGGGTATTCACCCCTCCACTTT.

This CDR3 is CASNPRTGDEQYF. The CDR3 bases are TGTGCCAGCAACCCCCGAACAGGTGACGAGCAGTACTTC. V usage is TRBV6-6 and J usage is TRBJ2-7, with D perhaps TRBD1 (5 bases). Between the trimmed V and J ends, which lost 7 bases and 5 bases, there was a span of 15 bases. The CDR3 length is 13 residues. Germline V gene data show CDR1 as MNHNY and CDR2 as SVGAGI (reference sequence).

The CDR3: CSGREDRGEKLFF. The CDR3 DNA follows: TGCAGCGGTAGGGAGGACAGGGGTGAAAAACTGTTTTTT. The rearrangement uses TRBV29-1 and TRBJ1-4; 9 bases are shared with TRBD1. In germline, CDR1 is SQVTM, CDR2 ANQGSEA. The CDR3 runs to 13 residues. The V and J ends lost 7 bases and 7 bases, in that order; junction bases with no gene match: 7.